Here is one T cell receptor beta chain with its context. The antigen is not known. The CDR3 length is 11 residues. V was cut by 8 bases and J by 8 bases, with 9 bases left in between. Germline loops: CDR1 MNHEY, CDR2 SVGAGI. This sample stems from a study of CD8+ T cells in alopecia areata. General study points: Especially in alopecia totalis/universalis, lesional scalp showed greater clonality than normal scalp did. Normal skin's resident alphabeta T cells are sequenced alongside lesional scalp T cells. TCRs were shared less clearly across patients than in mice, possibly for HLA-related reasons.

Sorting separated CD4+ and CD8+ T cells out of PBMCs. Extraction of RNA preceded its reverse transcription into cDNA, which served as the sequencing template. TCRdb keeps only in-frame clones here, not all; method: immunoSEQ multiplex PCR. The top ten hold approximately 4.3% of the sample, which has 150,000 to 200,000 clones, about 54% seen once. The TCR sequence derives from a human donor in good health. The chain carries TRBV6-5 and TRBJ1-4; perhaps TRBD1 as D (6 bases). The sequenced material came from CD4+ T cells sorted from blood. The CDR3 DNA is TGTGCCAGCGGGACAATCGAAAAACTGTTTTTT. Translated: CASGTIEKLFF.